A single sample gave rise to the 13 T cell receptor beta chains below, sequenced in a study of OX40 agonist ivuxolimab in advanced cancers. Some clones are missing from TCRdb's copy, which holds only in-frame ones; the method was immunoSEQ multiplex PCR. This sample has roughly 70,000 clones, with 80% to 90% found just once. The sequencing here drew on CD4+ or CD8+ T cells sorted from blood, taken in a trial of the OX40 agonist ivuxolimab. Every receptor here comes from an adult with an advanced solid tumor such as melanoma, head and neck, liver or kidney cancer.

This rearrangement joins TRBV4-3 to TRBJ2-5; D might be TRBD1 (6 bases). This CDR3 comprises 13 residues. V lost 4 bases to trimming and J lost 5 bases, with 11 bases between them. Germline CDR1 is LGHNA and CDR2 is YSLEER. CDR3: CASSRGPGETQYF. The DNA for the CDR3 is TGCGCCAGCAGCCGGGGGCCGGGGGAGACCCAGTACTTC.

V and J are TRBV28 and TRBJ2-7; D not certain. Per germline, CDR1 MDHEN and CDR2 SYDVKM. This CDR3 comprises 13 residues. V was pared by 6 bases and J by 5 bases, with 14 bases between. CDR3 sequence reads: CASRPGGVDEQYF. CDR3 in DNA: TGTGCCAGCAGGCCGGGTGGGGTAGACGAGCAGTACTTC.

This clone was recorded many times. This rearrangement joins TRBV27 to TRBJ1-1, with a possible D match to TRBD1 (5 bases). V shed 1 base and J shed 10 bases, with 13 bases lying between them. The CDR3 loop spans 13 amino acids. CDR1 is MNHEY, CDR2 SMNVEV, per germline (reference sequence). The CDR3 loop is CASSLWGSEGAFF. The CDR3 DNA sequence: TGTGCCAGCAGTTTATGGGGCAGCGAAGGAGCTTTCTTT.

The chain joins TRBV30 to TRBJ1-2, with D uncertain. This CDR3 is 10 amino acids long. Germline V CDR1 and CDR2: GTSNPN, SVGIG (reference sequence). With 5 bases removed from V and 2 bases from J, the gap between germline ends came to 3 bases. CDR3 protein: CAWDNYGYTF. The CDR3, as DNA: TGTGCCTGGGACAACTATGGCTACACCTTC.

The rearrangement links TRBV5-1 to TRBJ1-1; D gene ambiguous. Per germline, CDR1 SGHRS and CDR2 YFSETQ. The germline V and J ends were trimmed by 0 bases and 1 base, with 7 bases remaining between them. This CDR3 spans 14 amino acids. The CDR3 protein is CASSLGTSNTEAFF. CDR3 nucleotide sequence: TGCGCCAGCAGCTTGGGGACCTCGAACACTGAAGCTTTCTTT.

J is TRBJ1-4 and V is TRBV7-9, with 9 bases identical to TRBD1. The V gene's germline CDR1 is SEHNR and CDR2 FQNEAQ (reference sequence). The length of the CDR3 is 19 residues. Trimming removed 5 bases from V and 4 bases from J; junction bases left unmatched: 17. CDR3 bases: TGTGCCAGCAGCCCGGACGGGACAGGGTATTGGAGGGATAATGAAAAACTGTTTTTT. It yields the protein CASSPDGTGYWRDNEKLFF. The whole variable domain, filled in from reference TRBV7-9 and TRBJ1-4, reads DTGVSQNPRHKITKRGQNVTFRCDPISEHNRLYWYRQTLGQGPEFLTYFQNEAQLEKSRLLSDRFSAERPKGSFSTLEIQRTEQGDSAMYLCASSPDGTGYWRDNEKLFFGSGTQLSVL.

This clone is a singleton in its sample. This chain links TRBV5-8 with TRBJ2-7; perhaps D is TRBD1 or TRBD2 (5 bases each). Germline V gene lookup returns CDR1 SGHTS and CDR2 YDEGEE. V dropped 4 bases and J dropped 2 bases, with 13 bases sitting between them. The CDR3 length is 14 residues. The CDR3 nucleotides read TGTGCCAGCAGCAAACGGGACGTAACCTACGAGCAGTACTTC. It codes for CASSKRDVTYEQYF.

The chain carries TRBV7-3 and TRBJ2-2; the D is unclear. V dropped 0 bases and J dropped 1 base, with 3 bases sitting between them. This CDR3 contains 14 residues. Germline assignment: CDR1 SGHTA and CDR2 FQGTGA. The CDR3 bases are TGTGCCAGCAGCTTAACGGGGAACACCGGGGAGCTGTTTTTT. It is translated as CASSLTGNTGELFF.

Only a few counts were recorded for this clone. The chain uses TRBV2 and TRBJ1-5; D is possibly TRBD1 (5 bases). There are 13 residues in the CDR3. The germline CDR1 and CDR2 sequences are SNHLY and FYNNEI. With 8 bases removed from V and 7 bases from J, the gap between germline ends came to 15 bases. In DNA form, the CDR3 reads TGTGCCAGCTGCCGGGGGAGGAGACAGCCCCAGCATTTT. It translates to CASCRGRRQPQHF.

CDR3 in amino acids: CASSLMYNEQFF. Written as DNA, the CDR3 is TGTGCCAGCAGCTTGATGTACAATGAGCAGTTCTTC. The chain is built from TRBV28 and TRBJ2-1; D unresolved. Germline V gene sequence: CDR1 MDHEN, CDR2 SYDVKM. The CDR3 covers 12 residues. The germline V and J ends were trimmed by 6 bases and 4 bases, with 7 bases remaining between them.

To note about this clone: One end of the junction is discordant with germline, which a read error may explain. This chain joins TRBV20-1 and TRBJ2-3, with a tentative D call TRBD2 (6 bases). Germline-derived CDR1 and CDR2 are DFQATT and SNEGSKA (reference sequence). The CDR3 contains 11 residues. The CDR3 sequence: CSAPLADKQYF. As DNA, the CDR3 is TGCAGTGCTCCACTAGCAGATAAGCAGTATTTT.

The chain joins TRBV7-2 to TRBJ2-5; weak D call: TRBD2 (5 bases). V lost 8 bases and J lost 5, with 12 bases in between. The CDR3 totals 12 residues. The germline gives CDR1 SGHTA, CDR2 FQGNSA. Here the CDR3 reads CASGGSGETQYF. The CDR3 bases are TGTGCCAGCGGTGGATCGGGGGAGACCCAGTACTTC. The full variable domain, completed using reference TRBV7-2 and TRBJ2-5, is GAGVSQSPSNKVTEKGKDVELRCDPISGHTALYWYRQSLGQGLEFLIYFQGNSAPDKSGLPSDRFSAERTGGSVSTLTIQRTQQEDSAVYLCASGGSGETQYFGPGTRLLVL.

The CDR3 DNA is TGTGCCAGCAGCCCCGGACGTCAGCCCCAGCATTTT. This gives the protein CASSPGRQPQHF. This rearrangement joins TRBV6-5 to TRBJ1-5; the D is unclear. Germline-derived CDR1 and CDR2 are MNHEY and SVGAGI. Trimming took 6 bases from V and 6 from J, leaving 9 bases between them. The CDR3 consists of 12 residues.